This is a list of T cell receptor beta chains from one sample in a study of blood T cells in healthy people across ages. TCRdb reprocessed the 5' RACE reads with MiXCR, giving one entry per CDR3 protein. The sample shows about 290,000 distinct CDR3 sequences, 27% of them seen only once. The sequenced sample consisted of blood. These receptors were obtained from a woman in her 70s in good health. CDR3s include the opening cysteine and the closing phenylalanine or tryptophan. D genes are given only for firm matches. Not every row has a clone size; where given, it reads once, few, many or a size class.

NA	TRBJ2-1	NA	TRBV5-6	CASSLAGARRGNEQFF	TGTGCCAGCAGCTTGGCCGGGGCCAGGAGGGGCAATGAGCAGTTCTTC
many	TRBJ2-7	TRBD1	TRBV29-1	CSVVGGQGAYEQYF	TGCAGCGTTGTAGGCGGACAGGGGGCTTACGAGCAGTACTTC
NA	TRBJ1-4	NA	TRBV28	CASNIKQDTEKLFF	TGTGCCAGCAATATTAAGCAGGATACAGAAAAACTGTTTTTT
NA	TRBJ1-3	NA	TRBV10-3	CAISVPGRSGNTIYF	TGTGCCATCAGTGTACCGGGACGCTCTGGAAACACCATATATTTT
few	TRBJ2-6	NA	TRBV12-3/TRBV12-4	CASSSGPPTGVLTF	TGTGCCAGCAGTTCCGGTCCGCCTACCGGGGTCCTGACTTTC
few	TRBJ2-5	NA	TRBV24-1	CATSDLVGTQYF	TGTGCCACCAGTGATTTGGTGGGGACCCAGTACTTC
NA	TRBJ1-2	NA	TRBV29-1	CSAQVQLHYGYTF	TGCAGCGCCCAGGTGCAATTACACTATGGCTACACCTTC
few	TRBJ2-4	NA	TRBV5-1	CASSLVDSKNIQYF	TGCGCCAGCAGCTTGGTGGACAGCAAAAACATTCAGTACTTC
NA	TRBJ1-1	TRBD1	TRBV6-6	CANSPGTGNTEAFF	TGTGCCAACAGCCCCGGGACAGGGAACACTGAAGCTTTCTTT
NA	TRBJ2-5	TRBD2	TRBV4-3	CASSQDLREAQYF	TGCGCCAGCAGCCAAGATTTACGGGAGGCCCAGTACTTC
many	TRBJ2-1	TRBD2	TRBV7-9	CASSPTRLAGSYNEQFF	TGTGCCAGCAGCCCGACACGACTAGCGGGATCCTACAATGAGCAGTTCTTC
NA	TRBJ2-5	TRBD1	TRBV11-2	CASSLVPPDRFGNEQETQYF	TGTGCCAGCAGCTTAGTCCCCCCGGACAGGTTTGGAAACGAACAGGAGACCCAGTACTTC
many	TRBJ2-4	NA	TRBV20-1	CSARGGWLGRNIQYF	TGCAGTGCTAGAGGTGGGTGGCTCGGAAGGAACATTCAGTACTTC
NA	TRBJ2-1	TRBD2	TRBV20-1	CSAGGGTYNEQFF	TGCAGTGCCGGGGGGGGGACTTACAATGAGCAGTTCTTC
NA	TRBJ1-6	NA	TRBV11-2	CASSSTMNSPLHF	TGTGCCAGCAGCTCCACTATGAATTCACCCCTCCACTTT
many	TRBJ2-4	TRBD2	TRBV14	CASSQDHGRVKNIQYF	TGTGCCAGCAGCCAAGATCATGGGAGGGTCAAAAACATTCAGTACTTC
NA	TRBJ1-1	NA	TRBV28	CASRTNFPGGRVAFF	TGTGCCAGCAGAACCAACTTTCCGGGGGGGCGGGTGGCTTTCTTT
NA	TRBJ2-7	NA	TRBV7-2	CASSFPGDEQYF	TGTGCCAGCAGCTTCCCGGGGGACGAGCAGTACTTC
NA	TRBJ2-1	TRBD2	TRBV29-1	CSVEGSTSGPRSSYNEQFF	TGCAGCGTTGAAGGATCCACTAGCGGGCCCCGCAGCTCCTACAATGAGCAGTTCTTC
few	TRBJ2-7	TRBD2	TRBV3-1	CASSQRGTYEQYF	TGTGCCAGCAGCCAGCGGGGGACCTACGAGCAGTACTTC
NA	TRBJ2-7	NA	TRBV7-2	CASSLGAEQYF	TGTGCCAGCAGCTTAGGGGCCGAGCAGTACTTC
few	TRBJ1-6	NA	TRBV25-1	CASGDPLGNSPLHF	TGTGCCAGCGGGGATCCTCTGGGAAATTCACCCCTCCACTTT
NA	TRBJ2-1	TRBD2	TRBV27	CASSPRTSGEQFF	TGTGCCAGCAGTCCAAGGACTAGCGGGGAGCAGTTCTTC
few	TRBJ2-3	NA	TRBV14	CASSQDQGLYTDTQYF	TGTGCCAGCAGCCAAGATCAAGGACTCTACACAGATACGCAGTATTTT
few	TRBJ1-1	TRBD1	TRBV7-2	CASRSGQGFEAFF	TGTGCCAGCAGATCGGGACAGGGCTTTGAAGCTTTCTTT
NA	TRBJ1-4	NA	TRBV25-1	CASSDPGGPGEKLFF	TGTGCCAGCAGTGACCCGGGGGGGCCGGGAGAAAAACTGTTTTTT
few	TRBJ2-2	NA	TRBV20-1	CSARDLTGELFF	TGCAGTGCTAGGGACCTCACCGGGGAGCTGTTTTTT
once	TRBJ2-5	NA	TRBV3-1	CASSPVGAETQYF	TGTGCCAGCAGCCCCGTGGGGGCAGAGACCCAGTACTTC
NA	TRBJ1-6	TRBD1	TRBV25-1	CASSPTGGDSPLHF	TGTGCCAGCAGTCCAACAGGGGGCGATTCGCCCCTCCACTTT
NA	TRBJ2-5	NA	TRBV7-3	CASSSNLEETQYF	TGTGCCAGTAGCTCAAATCTGGAAGAGACCCAGTACTTC
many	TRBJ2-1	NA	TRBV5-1	CASSTTGPHNEQFF	TGCGCCAGCAGCACGACGGGACCCCACAATGAGCAGTTCTTC
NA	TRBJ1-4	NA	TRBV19	CASSTGAYTGKLFF	TGTGCCAGTAGCACGGGGGCCTACACTGGAAAACTGTTTTTT
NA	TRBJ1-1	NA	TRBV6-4	CASKPDLTANTEAFF	TGTGCCAGTAAACCTGATTTGACAGCGAACACTGAAGCTTTCTTT
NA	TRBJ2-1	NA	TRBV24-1	CATSDRRLENEQFF	TGTGCCACCAGTGACCGACGACTAGAAAATGAGCAGTTCTTC
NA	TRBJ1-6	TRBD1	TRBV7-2	CASSLSGTGNSPLHF	TGTGCCAGCAGCTTATCCGGGACAGGGAATTCACCCCTCCACTTT
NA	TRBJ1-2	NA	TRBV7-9	CASSLGMGETNYGYTF	TGTGCCAGCAGCTTAGGAATGGGGGAGACTAACTATGGCTACACCTTC
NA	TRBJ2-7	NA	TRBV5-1	CASSSPSSSYEQYF	TGCGCCAGCAGCTCCCCGAGTAGCTCCTACGAGCAGTACTTC
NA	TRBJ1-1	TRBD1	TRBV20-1	CSATGTAKNTEAFF	TGCAGTGCTACCGGGACAGCAAAGAACACTGAAGCTTTCTTT
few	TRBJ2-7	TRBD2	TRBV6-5	CASRRQSGKGYEQYF	TGTGCCAGCAGGAGGCAAAGCGGGAAGGGCTACGAGCAGTACTTC
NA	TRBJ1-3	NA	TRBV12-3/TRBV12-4	CASTTDRSATYF	TGTGCCAGCACTACTGACCGGAGCGCCACATATTTT
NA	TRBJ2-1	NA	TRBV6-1	CASSLRLQGLSSYNEQFF	TGTGCCAGCAGCCTACGTCTCCAGGGTCTGAGCTCCTACAATGAGCAGTTCTTC
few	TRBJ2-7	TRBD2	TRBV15	CATSSDSVAGDYEQYF	TGTGCCACCAGCAGTGACTCGGTGGCGGGAGACTACGAGCAGTACTTC
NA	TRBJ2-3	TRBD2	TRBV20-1	CSAPDASSGGYSDTQYF	TGCAGTGCCCCTGACGCCTCTAGCGGGGGGTACTCAGATACGCAGTATTTT
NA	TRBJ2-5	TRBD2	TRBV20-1	CSARGGLAGGQETQYF	TGCAGTGCTAGAGGCGGACTAGCGGGAGGGCAAGAGACCCAGTACTTC
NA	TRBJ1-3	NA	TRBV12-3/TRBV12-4	CASSRGTAGNTIYF	TGTGCCAGCAGCAGAGGGACGGCTGGAAACACCATATATTTT
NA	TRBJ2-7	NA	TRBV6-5	CASRRDLENYEQYF	TGTGCCAGCAGGAGGGATTTGGAGAACTACGAGCAGTACTTC
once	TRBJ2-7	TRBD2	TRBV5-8	CASSGVAGTPSYEQYF	TGTGCCAGCAGCGGGGTAGCGGGCACCCCTTCCTACGAGCAGTACTTC
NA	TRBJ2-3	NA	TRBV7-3	CASSLRWSTDTQYF	TGTGCCAGCAGCTTGAGATGGAGCACAGATACGCAGTATTTT
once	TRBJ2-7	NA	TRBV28	CASRPGGEAPEQYF	TGTGCCAGCAGACCCGGAGGGGAGGCTCCTGAGCAGTACTTC
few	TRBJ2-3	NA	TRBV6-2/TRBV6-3	CASSYPGMGTDTQYF	TGTGCCAGCAGTTATCCGGGAATGGGAACAGATACGCAGTATTTT
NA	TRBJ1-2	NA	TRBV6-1	CASSGGGSTKYGYTF	TGTGCCAGCAGTGGAGGCGGGAGTACCAAGTATGGCTACACCTTC
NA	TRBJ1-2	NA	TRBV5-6	CASSQKGGYTF	TGTGCCAGCAGCCAGAAGGGTGGCTACACCTTC
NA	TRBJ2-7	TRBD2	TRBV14	CASSQGLSGGTFYEQYF	TGTGCCAGCAGCCAAGGGCTCTCGGGAGGGACGTTCTACGAGCAGTACTTC